This T cell receptor (beta chain) was captured in a study of CD8 T cells in ankylosing spondylitis. Regarding this clonotype: Its target is unknown.

Whole-study results and caveats: Within ankylosing spondylitis blood, a TCR beta motif made up of several highly homologous variants appeared to be characteristic. Disease-linked clones were reportedly significantly enriched in matched ankylosing spondylitis synovial fluid.

V was pared by 0 bases and J by 4 bases, with 3 bases between. This CDR3 has 11 amino acids. Germline loops: CDR1 GTSNPN, CDR2 SVGIG (reference sequence). 5'-RACE, quantitative and with molecular barcodes, yielded the TCR beta libraries. Each CDR3 protein gets one entry after TCRdb re-called the 5' RACE reads with MiXCR. The sample records about 130,000 distinct CDR3 sequences, about 6.7% being singletons. The sample was blood, either unsorted or a sorted T cell fraction (not recorded which). The origin of this receptor is a female donor with ankylosing spondylitis or in good health (not recorded which). The gene calls are TRBV30 and TRBJ1-2; no clear D gene. DNA for the CDR3: TGTGCCTGGAGTGTTGGCTATGGCTACACCTTC. The encoded protein is CAWSVGYGYTF.